A single sample is the source of the 22 T cell receptor beta chains below, sequenced in a study of T cell repertoires in cytomegalovirus infection. TCRdb re-called the reads with MiXCR, one entry per CDR3 protein. Of 150,000 to 200,000 distinct CDR3 sequences listed, about 28% are singletons. The sequenced sample was PBMCs. These receptors all stem from a human donor in good health (CMV status not recorded). Some clones in this sample may be carry-over from other donors' samples.

The V gene is TRBV20-1, the J gene TRBJ2-1; 8 bases map to TRBD2. V was clipped by 4 bases and J by 10 bases; unmatched bases: 6. Looked up from germline, CDR1 is DFQATT and CDR2 is SNEGSKA (reference sequence). The CDR3 loop spans 12 amino acids. CDR3 nucleotide sequence: TGCAGTGCTACGGGGGGGACGCGCGAGCAGTTCTTC. It translates to CSATGGTREQFF.

This chain connects TRBV5-1 to TRBJ2-5; a weak D match, TRBD1 (5 bases). Germline CDR1 SGHRS, CDR2 YFSETQ. V was pared by 1 base and J by 4 bases, with 11 bases between. This CDR3 region has 14 residues. The CDR3 loop reads CASSLIRVPETQYF. For the CDR3, the DNA is TGCGCCAGCAGCTTGATCAGGGTACCAGAGACCCAGTACTTC.

A few counts support this clonotype. CDR3 in DNA: TGTGCCAGCAGCTTCGCCAGTGGGGCCCACAATCAGCCCCAGCATTTT. Its translation: CASSFASGAHNQPQHF. This rearrangement joins TRBV7-2 to TRBJ1-5, with a weak D call TRBD1 (5 bases). This CDR3 comprises 16 residues. In germline, CDR1 is SGHTA, CDR2 FQGNSA. Between the trimmed V and J ends, which lost 3 bases and 3 bases, there was a span of 15 bases.

This clonotype was detected a few times. The V gene is TRBV6-5, the J gene TRBJ1-1; 7 bases line up with TRBD1. V lost 5 bases, J lost 4 bases, and 10 bases stayed unmatched. The germline V gene has CDR1 MNHEY and CDR2 SVGAGI. The CDR3 is 15 amino acids. CDR3 residues: CASSPLRDSPTEAFF. In DNA, the CDR3 is TGTGCCAGCAGTCCACTCCGGGACAGCCCCACTGAAGCTTTCTTT.

The sample holds a few counts of this clonotype. This rearrangement joins TRBV20-1 to TRBJ1-2, with unresolved D. Germline V gene data show CDR1 as DFQATT and CDR2 as SNEGSKA (reference sequence). With 3 bases removed from V and 3 bases from J, the gap between germline ends came to 26 bases. The CDR3 runs to 18 residues. CDR3 DNA: TGCAGTGCTAGTAAGGTCGACCGGGCGGGAATACGTTACTATGGCTACACCTTC. Encoded protein: CSASKVDRAGIRYYGYTF.

This clonotype appeared many times. This chain joins TRBV7-2 and TRBJ2-1; 10 bases map to TRBD1. Germline V gives CDR1 SGHTA, CDR2 FQGNSA. CDR3 length: 15 residues. J lost 10 bases, V lost 6 bases, and 12 bases had no gene match. The CDR3 sequence: CASSHARQGAGEQFF. In DNA, the CDR3 is TGTGCCAGCAGTCATGCCCGACAGGGGGCAGGGGAGCAGTTCTTC.

This clonotype was counted between two and nine times. The chain employs TRBV5-4 and TRBJ2-1; 8 nucleotides line up with TRBD2. CDR1 SGHNT and CDR2 YYREEE come from the germline V gene (reference sequence). The CDR3 contains 17 residues. The ends lost 4 bases at V and 3 bases at J; junction bases unmatched: 12. CDR3 DNA sequence: TGTGCCAGCAGCCGAAACGGGCTAGCGGGTGGCTACAATGAGCAGTTCTTC. This encodes CASSRNGLAGGYNEQFF.

This clonotype was counted a few times. V is TRBV5-6 and J is TRBJ1-1; D is perhaps TRBD1 (5 bases). CDR3 length: 11 amino acids. The V gene lost 3 bases and the J gene lost 7 bases, with 7 bases spanning the gap. Germline V gene data show CDR1 as SGHDT and CDR2 as YYEEEE. The CDR3 is CASSWGDEAFF. The CDR3 DNA reads as TGTGCCAGCAGCTGGGGGGATGAAGCTTTCTTT.

The V gene is TRBV7-2, the J gene TRBJ1-4; tentatively, D is TRBD1 (5 bases). This CDR3 has 14 residues. Trimming shortened V by 1 base and J by 8 bases, and 11 bases separated the two germline ends. Germline CDR1 and CDR2: SGHTA and FQGNSA. The CDR3 region is CASSLEGQGEKLFF. The CDR3 nucleotides are TGTGCCAGCAGCTTAGAAGGGCAGGGAGAAAAACTGTTTTTT.

The chain combines TRBV29-1 with TRBJ1-5; possible D gene TRBD1, 5 bases. V gave up 6 bases and J gave up 3 bases, with 9 bases separating them. CDR3 length equals 12 residues. Germline-derived CDR1 and CDR2 are SQVTM and ANQGSEA. CDR3: CSVRGDNQPQHF. The CDR3 bases are TGCAGCGTCCGGGGGGACAATCAGCCCCAGCATTTT.

Written as DNA, the CDR3 is TGTGCCAGCAGTCCATCGGAAAGCCAAGAGACCCAGTACTTC. Amino acid sequence: CASSPSESQETQYF. The chain employs TRBV12-3 or TRBV12-4 and TRBJ2-5, with no clear D. This CDR3 contains 14 residues. The V end lost 5 bases, the J end lost 1 base, and 11 bases lay between the germline ends.

V and J are TRBV7-2 and TRBJ2-7; perhaps TRBD2 as D (5 bases). Germline CDR1 SGHTA, CDR2 FQGNSA. Trimming took 7 bases from V and 6 from J, leaving 13 bases between them. The CDR3 has 12 residues. DNA of the CDR3: TGTGCCAGCACCAGGCTGGGGAGCGAGCAGTACTTC. Its translation: CASTRLGSEQYF. Supplemented by reference TRBV7-2 and TRBJ2-7, the full variable domain reads GAGVSQSPSNKVTEKGKDVELRCDPISGHTALYWYRQSLGQGLEFLIYFQGNSAPDKSGLPSDRFSAERTGGSVSTLTIQRTQQEDSAVYLCASTRLGSEQYFGPGTRLTVT.

The chain has TRBV5-6 and TRBJ1-1, with D uncertain. There are 12 residues in the CDR3. Germline-derived CDR1 and CDR2 are SGHDT and YYEEEE. The V end was cut by 5 bases, the J end by 5 bases, with 10 bases between. CDR3 residues: CASSQVGTEAFF. The CDR3 region has the DNA TGTGCCAGCAGTCAGGTGGGAACTGAAGCTTTCTTT.

The chain is built from TRBV3-1 and TRBJ2-2, with D possibly matching TRBD2 (5 bases). Germline V CDR1 and CDR2: LGHDT, YNNKEL (reference sequence). The germline V and J ends were trimmed by 7 bases and 7 bases, with 13 bases remaining between them. This CDR3 contains 13 residues. The CDR3 region is CASTPPGNGELFF. CDR3 in DNA: TGTGCCAGCACCCCGCCGGGGAACGGGGAGCTGTTTTTT.

This chain uses TRBV12-3 or TRBV12-4 with TRBJ2-5; either TRBD1 or TRBD2 may fit D (5 bases each). CDR3 length equals 15 residues. V gave up 3 bases and J gave up 5 bases, with 16 bases separating them. The CDR3 DNA follows: TGTGCCAGCAGTTTGGTAGGGGACGGTGGGGAGACCCAGTACTTC. Translation gives CASSLVGDGGETQYF.

This clonotype was counted between two and nine times. This sequence joins TRBV25-1 and TRBJ2-7; no clear D. From germline, CDR1 is MGHDK and CDR2 SYGVNS. The V and J ends lost 5 bases and 3 bases respectively, with 14 bases between them. This CDR3 spans 14 amino acids. CDR3 sequence reads: CASSQTRPFYEQYF. The CDR3 coding sequence is TGTGCCAGCAGTCAGACAAGACCATTCTACGAGCAGTACTTC.

The rearrangement uses TRBV7-4 and TRBJ2-1; 7 bases align to TRBD2. Germline CDR1 reads SGHVT; CDR2 reads SQSDAQ. Trimming at V came to 5 bases and at J to 8 bases, leaving 12 bases not matched to a gene. The CDR3 contains 15 residues. The CDR3 here is CASSGSRRGEDEQFF. In DNA form, the CDR3 reads TGTGCCAGCAGCGGATCTAGACGGGGGGAGGATGAGCAGTTCTTC.

The CDR3: CASSPDRGPEQFF. As DNA, the CDR3 is TGTGCCAGCAGCCCCGACAGGGGCCCTGAGCAGTTCTTC. The chain couples TRBV13 to TRBJ2-1, with 8 bases identical to TRBD1. CDR1 and CDR2 (germline): PRHDT, FYEKMQ (reference sequence). The CDR3 is made up of 13 amino acids. Losses at the gene ends were 5 bases for V and 9 bases for J; bases not matched to a gene: 6.

V usage is TRBV7-8 and J usage is TRBJ2-1; maybe TRBD2 (5 bases). This CDR3 contains 14 residues. Trimming stripped 3 bases from V and 10 bases from J, with 16 bases between. The germline CDR1 and CDR2 sequences are SGHVS and FQNEAQ. CDR3 coding DNA: TGTGCCAGCAGCTTCGAAATACAGAGAGGGGAGCAGTTCTTC. This sequence encodes CASSFEIQRGEQFF.

The CDR3 protein is CASSLMLGSPLHF. CDR3 nucleotides: TGTGCCAGCAGTTTAATGCTGGGTTCACCCCTCCACTTT. The genes are TRBV27 and TRBJ1-6; unclear D gene. The V and J ends lost 2 bases and 9 bases respectively, with 8 bases between them. This CDR3 is 13 amino acids long. The V gene's germline CDR1 is MNHEY and CDR2 SMNVEV (reference sequence).

The chain has TRBV7-2 and TRBJ1-3; no reliable D call. CDR3 length equals 14 residues. Germline V CDR1 and CDR2: SGHTA, FQGNSA. V gave up 0 bases and J gave up 3 bases, with 6 bases separating them. This CDR3 is CASSLARGGNTIYF. The CDR3 DNA reads TGTGCCAGCAGCTTAGCGCGGGGTGGAAACACCATATATTTT.

A word on this clonotype: This may be a read error, as it is one base from a much larger clone. This chain joins TRBV12-3 or TRBV12-4 and TRBJ2-5; unclear D gene. The CDR3 spans 13 residues. Trimming left V 1 base short and J 6 bases short, with 9 bases between. The CDR3 DNA reads as TGTGCCAGCAGTTTAGGCAGAACGAAGACCCAGTACTTC. Translated, it gives CASSLGRTKTQYF.